The count of the clone carrying this T cell receptor (beta chain) is one. As yet, its antigen is unknown. The sample comes from a study of shared clonotypes between healthy human individuals. Turning to the study itself: The study drew on a couple of women and three men aged 18 to 49 as donors. The plates for each donor numbered three CD4 naive, three CD4 memory, two CD8 naive and one CD8 memory. Findings of the study overall: Sequencing depth was expected to influence donor clonotype sharing. Approximately 4.5% was the fraction of naive CD4 clonotypes found shared across several donors.

TCRdb keeps only in-frame clones here, not all; method: immunoSEQ multiplex PCR. The sample includes 640,000 or so clones, about 78% of them seen just once. Germline V gene lookup returns CDR1 SGHRS and CDR2 YFSETQ. The V and J ends lost 5 bases and 5 bases respectively, with 14 bases between them. This CDR3 has 13 residues. The sequenced material came from memory CD4+ T cells sorted from blood. Subset specified: CD45RA-negative fraction. This chain uses TRBV5-1 with TRBJ2-7; D perhaps matches TRBD1 (6 bases). This TCR was sampled from a woman aged 25 to 39 in good health. CDR3 region: CASRTGTINEQYF. The CDR3 coding sequence is TGCGCCAGCAGAACCGGGACAATTAACGAGCAGTACTTC.